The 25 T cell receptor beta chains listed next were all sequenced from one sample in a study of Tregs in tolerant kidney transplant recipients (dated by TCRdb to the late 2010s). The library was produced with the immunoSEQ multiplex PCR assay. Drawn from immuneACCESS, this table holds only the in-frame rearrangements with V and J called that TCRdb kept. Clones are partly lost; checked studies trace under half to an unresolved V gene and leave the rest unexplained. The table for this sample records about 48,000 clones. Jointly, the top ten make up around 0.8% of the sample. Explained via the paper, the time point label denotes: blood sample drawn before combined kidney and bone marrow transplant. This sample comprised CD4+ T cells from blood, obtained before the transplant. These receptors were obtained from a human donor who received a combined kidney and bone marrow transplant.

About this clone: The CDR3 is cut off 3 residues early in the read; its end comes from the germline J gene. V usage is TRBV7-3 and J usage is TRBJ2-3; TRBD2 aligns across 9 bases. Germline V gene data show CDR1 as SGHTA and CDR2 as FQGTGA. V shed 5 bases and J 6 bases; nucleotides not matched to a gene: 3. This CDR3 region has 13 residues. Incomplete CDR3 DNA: TGTGCCAGCAGCACAAGCGGGAGGGATACG. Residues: CASSTSGRDT. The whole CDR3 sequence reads CASSTSGRDTQYF.

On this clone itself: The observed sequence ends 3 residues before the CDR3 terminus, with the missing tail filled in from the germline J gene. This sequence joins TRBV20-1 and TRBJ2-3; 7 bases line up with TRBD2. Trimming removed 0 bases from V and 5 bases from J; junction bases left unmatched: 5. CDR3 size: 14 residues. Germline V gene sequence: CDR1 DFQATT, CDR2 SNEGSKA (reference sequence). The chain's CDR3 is CSARDGGVVDTQYF. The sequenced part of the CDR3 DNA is TGCAGTGCTAGAGATGGGGGGGTTGTAGATACG.

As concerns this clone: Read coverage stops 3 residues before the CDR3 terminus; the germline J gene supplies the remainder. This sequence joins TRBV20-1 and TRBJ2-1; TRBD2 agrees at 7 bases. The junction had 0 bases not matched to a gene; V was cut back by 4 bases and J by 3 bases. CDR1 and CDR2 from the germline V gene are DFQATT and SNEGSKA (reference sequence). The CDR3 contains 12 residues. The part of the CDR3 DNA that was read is TGCAGTGCTACTAGCGGCTACAATGAG. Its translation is CSATSGYNE. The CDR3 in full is CSATSGYNEQFF.

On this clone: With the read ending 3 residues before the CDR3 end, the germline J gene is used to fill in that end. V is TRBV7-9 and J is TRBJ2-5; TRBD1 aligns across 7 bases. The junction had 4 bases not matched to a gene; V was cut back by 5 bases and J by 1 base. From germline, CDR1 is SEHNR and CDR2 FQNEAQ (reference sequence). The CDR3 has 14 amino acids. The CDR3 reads CASSAPGGQETQYF. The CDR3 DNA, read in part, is TGTGCCAGCAGCGCCCCAGGGGGCCAAGAGACC.

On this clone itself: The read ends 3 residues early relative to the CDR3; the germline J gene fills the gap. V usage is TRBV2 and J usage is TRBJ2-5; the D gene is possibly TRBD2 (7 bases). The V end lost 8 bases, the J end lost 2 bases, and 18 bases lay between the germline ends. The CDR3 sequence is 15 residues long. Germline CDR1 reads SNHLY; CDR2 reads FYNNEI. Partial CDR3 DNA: TGTGCCAGCGGAGGGGGGGGGCATAAGCAAGAGACC. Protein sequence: CASGGGGHKQET. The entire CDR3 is CASGGGGHKQETQYF.

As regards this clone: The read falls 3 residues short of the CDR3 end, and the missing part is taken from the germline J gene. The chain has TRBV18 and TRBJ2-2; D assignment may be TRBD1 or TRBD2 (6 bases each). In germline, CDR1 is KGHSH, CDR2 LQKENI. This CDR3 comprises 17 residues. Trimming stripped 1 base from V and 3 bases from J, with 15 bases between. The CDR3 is CASSPRQGRLDTGELFF. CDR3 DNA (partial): TGTGCCAGCTCACCACGGCAGGGGAGGTTGGACACCGGGGAG.

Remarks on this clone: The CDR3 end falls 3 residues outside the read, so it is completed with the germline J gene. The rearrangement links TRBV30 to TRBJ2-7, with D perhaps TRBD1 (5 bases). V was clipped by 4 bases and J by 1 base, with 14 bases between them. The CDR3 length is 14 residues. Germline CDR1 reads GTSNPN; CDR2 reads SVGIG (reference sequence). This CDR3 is CAWNLGRESYEQYF. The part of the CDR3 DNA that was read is TGTGCCTGGAACTTGGGCAGGGAATCCTACGAG.

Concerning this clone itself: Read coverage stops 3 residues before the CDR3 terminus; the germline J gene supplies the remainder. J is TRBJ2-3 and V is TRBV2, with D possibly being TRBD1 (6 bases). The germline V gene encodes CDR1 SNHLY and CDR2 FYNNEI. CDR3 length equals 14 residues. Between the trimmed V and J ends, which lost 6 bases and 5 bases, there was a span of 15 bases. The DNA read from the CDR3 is TGTGCCAGCAGGGAATACAGGGCTGGAGATACG. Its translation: CASREYRAGDT. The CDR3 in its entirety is CASREYRAGDTQYF.

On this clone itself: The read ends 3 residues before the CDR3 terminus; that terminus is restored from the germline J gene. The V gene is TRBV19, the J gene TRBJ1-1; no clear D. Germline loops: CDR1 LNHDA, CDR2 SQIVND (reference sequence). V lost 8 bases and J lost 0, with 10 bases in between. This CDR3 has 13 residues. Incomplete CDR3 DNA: TGTGCCAGTGGATATGACTTGAACACTGAA. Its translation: CASGYDLNTE. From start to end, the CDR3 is CASGYDLNTEAFF. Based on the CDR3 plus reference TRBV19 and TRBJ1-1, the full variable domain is DGGITQSPKYLFRKEGQNVTLSCEQNLNHDAMYWYRQDPGQGLRLIYYSQIVNDFQKGDIAEGYSVSREKKESFPLTVTSAQKNPTAFYLCASGYDLNTEAFFGQGTRLTVV.

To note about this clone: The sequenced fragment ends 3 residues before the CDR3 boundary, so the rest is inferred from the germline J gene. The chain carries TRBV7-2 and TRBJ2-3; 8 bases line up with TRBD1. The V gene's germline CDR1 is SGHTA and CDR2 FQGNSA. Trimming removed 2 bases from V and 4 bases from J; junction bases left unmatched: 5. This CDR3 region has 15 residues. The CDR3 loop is CASSLQGALADTQYF. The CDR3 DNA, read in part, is TGTGCCAGCAGCTTACAGGGGGCTCTAGCAGATACG.

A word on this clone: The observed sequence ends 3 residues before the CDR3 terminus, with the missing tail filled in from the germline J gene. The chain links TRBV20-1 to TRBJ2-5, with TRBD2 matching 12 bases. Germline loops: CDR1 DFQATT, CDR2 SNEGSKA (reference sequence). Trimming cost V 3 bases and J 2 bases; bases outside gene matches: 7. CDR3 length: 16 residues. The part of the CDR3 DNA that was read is TGCAGTGCTAGTTCGTGGACTAGCGGGACACAAGAGACC. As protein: CSASSWTSGTQET. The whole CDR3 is CSASSWTSGTQETQYF.

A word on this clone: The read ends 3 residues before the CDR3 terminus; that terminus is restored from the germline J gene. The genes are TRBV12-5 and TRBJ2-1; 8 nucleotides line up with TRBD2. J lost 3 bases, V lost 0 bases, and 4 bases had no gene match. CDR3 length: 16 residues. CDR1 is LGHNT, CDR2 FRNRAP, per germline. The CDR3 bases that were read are TGTGCTAGTGGTTTGGTACTAAGCGGGAGCTACAATGAG. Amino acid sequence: CASGLVLSGSYNE. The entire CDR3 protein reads CASGLVLSGSYNEQFF.

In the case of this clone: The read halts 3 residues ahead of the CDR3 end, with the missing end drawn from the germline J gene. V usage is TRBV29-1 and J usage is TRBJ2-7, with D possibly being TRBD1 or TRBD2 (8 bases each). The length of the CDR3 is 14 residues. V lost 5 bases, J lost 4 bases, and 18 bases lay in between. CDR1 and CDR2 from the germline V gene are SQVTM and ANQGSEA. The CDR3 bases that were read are TGCAGCGTTCTTAGCGGGACAGGACCATACGAG. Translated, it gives CSVLSGTGPYE. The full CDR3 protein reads CSVLSGTGPYEQYF.

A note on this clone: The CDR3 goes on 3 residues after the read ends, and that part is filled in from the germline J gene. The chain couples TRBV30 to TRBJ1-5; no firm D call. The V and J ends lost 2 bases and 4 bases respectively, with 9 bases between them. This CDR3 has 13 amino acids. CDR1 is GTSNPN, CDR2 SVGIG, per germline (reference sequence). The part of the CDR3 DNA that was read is TGTGCCTGGAGTCGGGTCGGGAATCAGCCC. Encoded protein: CAWSRVGNQP. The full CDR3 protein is CAWSRVGNQPQHF.

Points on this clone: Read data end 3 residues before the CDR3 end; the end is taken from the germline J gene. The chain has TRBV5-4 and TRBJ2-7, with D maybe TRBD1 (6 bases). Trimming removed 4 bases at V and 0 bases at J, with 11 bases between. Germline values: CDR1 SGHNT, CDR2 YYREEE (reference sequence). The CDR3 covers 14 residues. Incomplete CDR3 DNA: TGTGCCAGCAGCCCTCGGACAGACTCCTACGAG. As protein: CASSPRTDSYE. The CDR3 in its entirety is CASSPRTDSYEQYF. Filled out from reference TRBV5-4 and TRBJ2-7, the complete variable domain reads ETGVTQSPTHLIKTRGQQVTLRCSSQSGHNTVSWYQQALGQGPQFIFQYYREEENGRGNFPPRFSGLQFPNYSSELNVNALELDDSALYLCASSPRTDSYEQYFGPGTRLTVT.

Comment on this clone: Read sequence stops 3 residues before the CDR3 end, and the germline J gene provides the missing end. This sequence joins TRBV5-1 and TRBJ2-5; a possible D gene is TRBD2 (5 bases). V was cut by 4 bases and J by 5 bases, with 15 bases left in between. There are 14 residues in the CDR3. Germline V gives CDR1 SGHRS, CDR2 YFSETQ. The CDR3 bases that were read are TGCGCCAGCAGCCCCACTAGGATAGGGGAGACC. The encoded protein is CASSPTRIGET. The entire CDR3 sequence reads CASSPTRIGETQYF.

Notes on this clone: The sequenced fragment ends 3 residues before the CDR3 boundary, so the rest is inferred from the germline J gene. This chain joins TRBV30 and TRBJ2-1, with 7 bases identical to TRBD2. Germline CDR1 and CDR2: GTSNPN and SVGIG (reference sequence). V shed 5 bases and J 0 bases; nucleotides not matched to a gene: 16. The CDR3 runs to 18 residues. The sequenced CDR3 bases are TGTGCCTGGGCTGGGACGCTAGCGGACCTGAGCTCCTACAATGAG. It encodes CAWAGTLADLSSYNE. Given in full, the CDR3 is CAWAGTLADLSSYNEQFF. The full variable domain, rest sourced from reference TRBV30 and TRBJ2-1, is SQTIHQWPATLVQPVGSPLSLECTVEGTSNPNLYWYRQAAGRGLQLLFYSVGIGQISSEVPQNLSASRPQDRQFILSSKKLLLSDSGFYLCAWAGTLADLSSYNEQFFGPGTRLTVL.

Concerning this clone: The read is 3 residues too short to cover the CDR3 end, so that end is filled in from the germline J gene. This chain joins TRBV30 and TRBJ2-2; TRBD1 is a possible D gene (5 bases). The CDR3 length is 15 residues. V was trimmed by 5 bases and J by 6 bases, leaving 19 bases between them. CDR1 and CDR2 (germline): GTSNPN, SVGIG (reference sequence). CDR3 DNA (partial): TGTGCCTGGGCTGAAAAACAGGCGTGGGCCGGGGAG. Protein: CAWAEKQAWAGE. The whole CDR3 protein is CAWAEKQAWAGELFF. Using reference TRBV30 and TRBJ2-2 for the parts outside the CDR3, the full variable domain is SQTIHQWPATLVQPVGSPLSLECTVEGTSNPNLYWYRQAAGRGLQLLFYSVGIGQISSEVPQNLSASRPQDRQFILSSKKLLLSDSGFYLCAWAEKQAWAGELFFGEGSRLTVL.

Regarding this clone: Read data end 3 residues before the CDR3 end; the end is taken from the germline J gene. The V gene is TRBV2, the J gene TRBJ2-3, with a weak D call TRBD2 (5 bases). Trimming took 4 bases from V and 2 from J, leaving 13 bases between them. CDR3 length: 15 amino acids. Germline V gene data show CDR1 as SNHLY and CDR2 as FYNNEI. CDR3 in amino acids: CASSGTALFTDTQYF. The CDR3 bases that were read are TGTGCCAGCAGTGGGACTGCATTATTCACAGATACG.

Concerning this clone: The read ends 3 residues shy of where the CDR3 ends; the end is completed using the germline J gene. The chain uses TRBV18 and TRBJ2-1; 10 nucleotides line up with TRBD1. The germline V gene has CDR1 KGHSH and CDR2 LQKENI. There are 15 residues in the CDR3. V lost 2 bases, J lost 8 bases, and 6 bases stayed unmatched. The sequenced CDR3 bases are TGTGCCAGCTCACCATCGGGACAGGGGTTCGATGAG. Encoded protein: CASSPSGQGFDE. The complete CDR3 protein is CASSPSGQGFDEQFF.

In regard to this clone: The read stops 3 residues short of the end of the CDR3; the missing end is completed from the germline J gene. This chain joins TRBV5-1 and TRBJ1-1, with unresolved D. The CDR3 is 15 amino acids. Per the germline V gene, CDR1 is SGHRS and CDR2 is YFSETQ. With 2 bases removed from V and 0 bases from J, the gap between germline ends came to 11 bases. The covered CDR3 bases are TGCGCCAGCAGCTTCCGTCCCCCGGTGAACACTGAA. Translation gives CASSFRPPVNTE. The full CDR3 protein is CASSFRPPVNTEAFF.

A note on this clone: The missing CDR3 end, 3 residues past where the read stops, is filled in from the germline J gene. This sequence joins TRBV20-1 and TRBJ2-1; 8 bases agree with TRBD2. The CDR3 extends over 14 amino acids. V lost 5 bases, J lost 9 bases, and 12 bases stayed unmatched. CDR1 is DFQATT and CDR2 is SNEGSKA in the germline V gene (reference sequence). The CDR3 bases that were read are TGCAGTGCTCTGTCCCAGCGGGAGAGGAGTGAG. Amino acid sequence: CSALSQRERSE. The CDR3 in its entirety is CSALSQRERSEQFF.

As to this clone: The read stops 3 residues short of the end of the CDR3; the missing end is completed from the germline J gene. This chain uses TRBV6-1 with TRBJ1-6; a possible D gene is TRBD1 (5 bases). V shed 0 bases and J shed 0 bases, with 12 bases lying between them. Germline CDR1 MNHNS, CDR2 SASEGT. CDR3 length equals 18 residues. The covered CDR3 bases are TGTGCCAGCAGTGAAGCGCAGTCAGGGAGCTCCTATAATTCACCC. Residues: CASSEAQSGSSYNSP. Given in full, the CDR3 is CASSEAQSGSSYNSPLHF.

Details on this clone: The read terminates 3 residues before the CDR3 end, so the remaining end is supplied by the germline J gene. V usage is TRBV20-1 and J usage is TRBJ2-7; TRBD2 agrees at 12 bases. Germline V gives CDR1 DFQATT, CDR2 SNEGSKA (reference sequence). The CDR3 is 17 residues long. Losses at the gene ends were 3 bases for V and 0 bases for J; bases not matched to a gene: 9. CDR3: CSARLRGLAGHSYEQYF. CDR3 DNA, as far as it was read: TGCAGTGCTAGGCTCCGAGGACTAGCGGGGCACTCCTACGAG.

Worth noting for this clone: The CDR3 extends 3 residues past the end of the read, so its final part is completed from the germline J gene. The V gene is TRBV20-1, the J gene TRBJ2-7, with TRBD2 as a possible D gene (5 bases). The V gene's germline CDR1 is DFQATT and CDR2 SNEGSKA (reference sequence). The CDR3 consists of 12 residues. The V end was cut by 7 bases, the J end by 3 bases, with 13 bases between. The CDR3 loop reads CSVEADDYEQYF. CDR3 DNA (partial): TGCAGTGTAGAAGCGGACGACTACGAG.